What follows are 18 T cell receptor beta chains derived from one specimen sequenced in a study of T cells after posttransplantation cyclophosphamide. Assay: immunoSEQ multiplex PCR; the TCRdb copy retains only in-frame clones and omits some. In the table there are about 32,000 clones, over 85% of which are singletons. Input material: PBMCs. The receptors originated from a woman aged 40 to 55 with a blood cancer, CMV-positive, and with a related stem cell donor.

This chain connects TRBV2 to TRBJ1-1; D unclear. The CDR3 sequence is 14 residues long. Looked up from germline, CDR1 is SNHLY and CDR2 is FYNNEI. Trimming left V 3 bases short and J 1 base short, with 9 bases between. CDR3 protein: CASSDPTENTEAFF. In DNA form, the CDR3 reads TGTGCCAGCAGTGACCCCACAGAGAACACTGAAGCTTTCTTT.

The chain uses TRBV6-5 and TRBJ1-1; D gene unclear. The CDR3 totals 11 residues. V was cut by 8 bases and J by 2 bases, with 6 bases left in between. Germline V gene sequence: CDR1 MNHEY, CDR2 SVGAGI. For the CDR3, the DNA is TGTGCCAGCCAAAAAAACACTGAAGCTTTCTTT. It is translated as CASQKNTEAFF.

The rearrangement links TRBV7-2 to TRBJ1-2; possible D gene TRBD1, 5 bases. V was clipped by 4 bases and J by 5 bases, with 11 bases between them. Germline V gene lookup returns CDR1 SGHTA and CDR2 FQGNSA. The CDR3 has 13 residues. DNA for the CDR3: TGTGCCAGCAGCTCTGGGGCTGATTATGGCTACACCTTC. Residues: CASSSGADYGYTF. The full variable domain, rest sourced from reference TRBV7-2 and TRBJ1-2, is GAGVSQSPSNKVTEKGKDVELRCDPISGHTALYWYRQSLGQGLEFLIYFQGNSAPDKSGLPSDRFSAERTGGSVSTLTIQRTQQEDSAVYLCASSSGADYGYTFGSGTRLTVV.

V and J are TRBV5-1 and TRBJ1-2, with D possibly TRBD1 on 5 matching bases. Germline V gene data show CDR1 as SGHRS and CDR2 as YFSETQ. V was shortened by 7 bases and J by 1 base, with 11 bases between the two germline ends. The CDR3 runs to 13 residues. CDR3 in amino acids: CASAPGFNYGYTF. In DNA, the CDR3 is TGCGCCAGCGCTCCAGGGTTTAACTATGGCTACACCTTC.

V is TRBV19 and J is TRBJ1-1, with unresolved D. The ends were cut back, 5 bases at V and 3 bases at J, with 10 bases in the middle. The CDR3 is 13 residues long. The germline V gene encodes CDR1 LNHDA and CDR2 SQIVND (reference sequence). The CDR3 is CASSLRAYTEAFF. In nucleotides, the CDR3 is TGTGCCAGTAGTTTAAGAGCTTACACTGAAGCTTTCTTT.

The chain recombines TRBV4-2 with TRBJ1-1; D not resolved. This CDR3 has 13 amino acids. Germline CDR1 reads LGHNA; CDR2 reads YNFKEQ. Trimming took off 1 base at V and 3 bases at J, with 6 bases between the two ends. CDR3 amino acids: CASSQVGDTEAFF. DNA for the CDR3: TGTGCCAGCAGCCAAGTGGGAGACACTGAAGCTTTCTTT.

V usage is TRBV18 and J usage is TRBJ2-2, with 11 bases aligning to TRBD1. This CDR3 has 17 residues. The germline V gene encodes CDR1 KGHSH and CDR2 LQKENI. The V gene end was trimmed by 6 bases and the J gene end by 0 bases; junction bases not matched to a gene: 6. The CDR3 sequence is CASSPRTGGPNTGELFF. The CDR3 DNA is TGTGCCAGCTCCCCGAGGACAGGGGGCCCGAACACCGGGGAGCTGTTTTTT.

The CDR3 DNA follows: TGTGCCAGCAGCTTCGACAGGGTAGAAAGTGAAGCTTTCTTT. This encodes CASSFDRVESEAFF. The chain combines TRBV7-9 with TRBJ1-1, with 7 bases fitting TRBD1. The V gene end was trimmed by 3 bases and the J gene end by 7 bases; junction bases not matched to a gene: 8. This CDR3 comprises 14 residues. CDR1 and CDR2 from the germline V gene are SEHNR and FQNEAQ (reference sequence).

V gene TRBV7-2 combines with J gene TRBJ1-3, with 9 bases lining up with TRBD1. CDR1 SGHTA and CDR2 FQGNSA come from the germline V gene. Unmatched junction bases numbered 12, after V lost 5 bases and J lost 7 bases. The CDR3 length is 16 residues. In DNA, the CDR3 is TGTGCCAGCAGCACTCCCTCCGGGACAGGGTGGAACACCATATATTTT. This encodes CASSTPSGTGWNTIYF.

V and J are TRBV9 and TRBJ2-3; 7 nucleotides agree with TRBD1. V dropped 3 bases and J dropped 11; count of bases not matched to a gene: 18. The CDR3 covers 16 residues. Germline V gives CDR1 SGDLS, CDR2 YYNGEE. CDR3 sequence: CASSGLTGAPRDGQYF. The DNA for the CDR3 is TGTGCCAGCAGCGGACTAACAGGGGCCCCGAGAGATGGGCAGTATTTT.

The chain couples TRBV19 to TRBJ1-5; TRBD1 is a possible D gene (5 bases). CDR1 LNHDA and CDR2 SQIVND come from the germline V gene (reference sequence). This CDR3 has 13 residues. V shed 5 bases and J shed 4 bases, with 9 bases lying between them. CDR3 sequence reads: CASSWDFNQPQHF. The CDR3 coding sequence is TGTGCCAGTAGTTGGGACTTTAATCAGCCCCAGCATTTT.

The chain uses TRBV15 and TRBJ1-2; D perhaps matches TRBD1 (5 bases). Trimming took 3 bases from V and 8 from J, leaving 13 bases between them. The CDR3 runs to 13 residues. CDR1 is LNHNV, CDR2 YYDKDF, per germline (reference sequence). CDR3 in amino acids: CATSSPRVGGYTF. CDR3 sequence (DNA): TGTGCCACCAGCAGTCCCAGGGTGGGGGGCTACACCTTC.

The genes are TRBV27 and TRBJ2-7; 7 bases are shared with TRBD1. The CDR3 consists of 13 residues. The ends lost 2 bases at V and 7 bases at J; junction bases unmatched: 5. Looked up from germline, CDR1 is MNHEY and CDR2 is SMNVEV (reference sequence). The CDR3 reads CASSLRQGIEQYF. Here the CDR3 DNA reads TGTGCCAGCAGTTTACGACAGGGAATAGAGCAGTACTTC.

The rearrangement links TRBV9 to TRBJ2-5; 7 nucleotides line up with TRBD2. The CDR3 runs 16 residues. Unmatched junction bases numbered 9, after V lost 2 bases and J lost 2 bases. CDR1 SGDLS and CDR2 YYNGEE come from the germline V gene. The CDR3 DNA reads as TGTGCCAGCAGCGTTTCCCCGGGGGGACCTCAAGAGACCCAGTACTTC. It codes for CASSVSPGGPQETQYF.

This clone appeared once. This chain uses TRBV2 with TRBJ1-2, with TRBD1 matching over 8 bases. The V gene's germline CDR1 is SNHLY and CDR2 FYNNEI. CDR3 length equals 12 residues. Germline trimming cut 6 bases from V and 8 bases from J; bases unmatched to any gene: 5. CDR3 in DNA: TGTGCCAGCAGAAGGACAGGGCGAGGCTACACCTTC. Protein sequence: CASRRTGRGYTF.

This sequence joins TRBV19 and TRBJ2-3; 12 bases match TRBD2. Trimming at V came to 4 bases and at J to 1 base, leaving 6 bases not matched to a gene. The germline V gene has CDR1 LNHDA and CDR2 SQIVND (reference sequence). CDR3 length: 17 amino acids. As DNA, the CDR3 is TGTGCCAGTAGTACTCGGACTAGCGGGGTCCGCACAGATACGCAGTATTTT. This codes for CASSTRTSGVRTDTQYF.

The J gene is TRBJ2-7, the V gene TRBV6-1; D may be TRBD2 (6 bases). This CDR3 spans 15 amino acids. With 4 bases removed from V and 2 bases from J, the gap between germline ends came to 15 bases. Germline V CDR1 and CDR2: MNHNS, SASEGT. The CDR3 region is CASSVESGRTYEQYF. CDR3 nucleotides: TGTGCCAGCAGTGTCGAGTCCGGGAGAACCTACGAGCAGTACTTC.

The chain joins TRBV5-6 to TRBJ1-6, with 10 bases matching TRBD1. Unmatched junction bases numbered 7, after V lost 4 bases and J lost 9 bases. From germline, CDR1 is SGHDT and CDR2 YYEEEE. The CDR3 extends over 15 amino acids. CDR3 residues: CASSPLGQGISPLHF. In DNA form, the CDR3 reads TGTGCCAGCAGCCCCTTGGGACAGGGGATTTCACCCCTCCACTTT.